This T cell receptor beta chain was obtained from a study of blood T cell repertoires in COVID-19. The wider study: Collection of acute and convalescent COVID-19 samples took place in the United States, Italy and Spain. T cells, B-cell-depleted T cells, or PBMCs supplied cDNA or gDNA.

Original processing notes: Reference gene primer amplification yielded estimated nucleated cell counts. The protocol was immunoSEQ multiplex PCR, while the TCRdb copy is restricted to in-frame clones and leaves out a portion. V and J calls and clone size are given by that table; D and trimming were obtained from the DNA. This sample has 150,000 or so clones, with roughly nine tenths found just once. Looked up from germline, CDR1 is MNHNY and CDR2 is SVGAGI (reference sequence). J lost 4 bases, V lost 2 bases, and 4 bases had no gene match. This CDR3 region has 14 residues. Patients at the Seattle site were enrolled during active infection and followed longitudinally.

The sequence was collected from a man aged 18 to 35 with COVID-19, enrolled during active disease. What was sequenced was peripheral blood. The rearrangement joins TRBV6-6 to TRBJ2-7; TRBD2 matches at 8 bases. The CDR3 here is CASSYGTREYEQYF. Written as DNA, the CDR3 is TGTGCCAGCAGTTACGGGACTAGGGAGTACGAGCAGTACTTC.